This passage covers 3 T cell receptor beta chains from one sample sequenced in a study of graft-versus-host responses after intestinal transplantation. The assay was immunoSEQ multiplex PCR, and TCRdb's table has in-frame clones only and misses some. The sample holds 130,000 to 150,000 clones; about 93% are singletons and the top ten take about 0.18%. No cognate antigen is known for these TCRs. Source: unstimulated CD4+ T cells sorted from spleen or lymph node cells, taken before intestinal transplant. The source is a human donor who received an intestinal transplant.

The V call is TRBV11-2, the J call TRBJ1-4, with 9 positions matching TRBD1. CDR1 and CDR2 (germline): SGHAT, FQNNGV. J lost 8 bases, V lost 5 bases, and 9 bases had no gene match. The length of the CDR3 is 15 residues. The chain's CDR3 is CASSPIRDRDEKLFF. CDR3 bases: TGTGCCAGCAGCCCTATCAGGGACAGGGACGAAAAACTGTTTTTT.

This chain joins TRBV28 and TRBJ2-1; 12 nucleotides match TRBD2. CDR1 MDHEN and CDR2 SYDVKM come from the germline V gene. CDR3 length: 17 residues. Trimming at V came to 8 bases and at J to 6 bases, leaving 14 bases not matched to a gene. CDR3 loop: CASGGQRLAGDVNEQFF. The CDR3 bases are TGTGCCAGCGGGGGACAGAGACTAGCGGGAGACGTCAATGAGCAGTTCTTC. Together with reference TRBV28 and TRBJ2-1, the CDR3 gives the full variable domain: DVKVTQSSRYLVKRTGEKVFLECVQDMDHENMFWYRQDPGLGLRLIYFSYDVKMKEKGDIPEGYSVSREKKERFSLILESASTNQTSMYLCASGGQRLAGDVNEQFFGPGTRLTVL.

The chain couples TRBV5-1 to TRBJ2-3, with 10 positions matching TRBD2. Germline CDR1 reads SGHRS; CDR2 reads YFSETQ. V lost 6 bases and J lost 1; bases outside the gene matches: 5. CDR3 size: 15 residues. The CDR3 region has the DNA TGCGCCAGCAATTGGAGCGGGAGGGGCACAGATACGCAGTATTTT. Translated, it gives CASNWSGRGTDTQYF.